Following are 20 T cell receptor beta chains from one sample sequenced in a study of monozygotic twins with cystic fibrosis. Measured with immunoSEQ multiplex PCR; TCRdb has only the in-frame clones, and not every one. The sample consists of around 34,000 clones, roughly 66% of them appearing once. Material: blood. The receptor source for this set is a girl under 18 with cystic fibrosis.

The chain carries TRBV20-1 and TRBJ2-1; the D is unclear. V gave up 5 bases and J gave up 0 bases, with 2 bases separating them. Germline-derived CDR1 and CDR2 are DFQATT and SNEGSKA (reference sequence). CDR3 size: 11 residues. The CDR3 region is CSAHSYNEQFF. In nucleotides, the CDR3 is TGCAGTGCTCACTCCTACAATGAGCAGTTCTTC.

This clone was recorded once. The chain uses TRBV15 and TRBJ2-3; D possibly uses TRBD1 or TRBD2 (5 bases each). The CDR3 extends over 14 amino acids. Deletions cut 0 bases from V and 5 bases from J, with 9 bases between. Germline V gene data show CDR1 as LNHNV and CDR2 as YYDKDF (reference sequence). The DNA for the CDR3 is TGTGCCACCAGCAGAGAGGGGACCCTAGATACGCAGTATTTT. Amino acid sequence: CATSREGTLDTQYF.

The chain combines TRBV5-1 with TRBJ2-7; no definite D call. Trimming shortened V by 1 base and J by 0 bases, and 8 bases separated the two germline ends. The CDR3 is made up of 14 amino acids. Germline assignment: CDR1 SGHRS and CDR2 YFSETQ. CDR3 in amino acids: CASSLFTYSYEQYF. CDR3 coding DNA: TGCGCCAGCAGCTTGTTCACTTACTCCTACGAGCAGTACTTC.

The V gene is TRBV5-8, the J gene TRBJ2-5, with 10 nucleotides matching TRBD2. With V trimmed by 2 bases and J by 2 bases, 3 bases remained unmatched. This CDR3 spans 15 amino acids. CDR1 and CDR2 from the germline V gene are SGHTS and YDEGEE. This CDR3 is CASSFGTSEQETQYF. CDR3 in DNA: TGTGCCAGCAGCTTTGGGACTAGCGAACAAGAGACCCAGTACTTC.

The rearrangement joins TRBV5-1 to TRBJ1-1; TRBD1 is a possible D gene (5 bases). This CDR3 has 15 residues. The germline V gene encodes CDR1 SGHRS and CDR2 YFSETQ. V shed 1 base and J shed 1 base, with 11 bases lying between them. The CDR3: CASSLYTGGNTEAFF. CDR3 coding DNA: TGCGCCAGCAGCTTGTACACAGGAGGGAACACTGAAGCTTTCTTT.

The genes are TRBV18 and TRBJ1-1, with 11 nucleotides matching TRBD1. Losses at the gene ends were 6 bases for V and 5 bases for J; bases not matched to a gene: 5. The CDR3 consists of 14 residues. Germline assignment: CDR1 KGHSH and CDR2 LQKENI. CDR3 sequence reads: CASSGTGGVTEAFF. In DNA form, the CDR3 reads TGTGCCAGCTCGGGGACAGGGGGGGTAACTGAAGCTTTCTTT. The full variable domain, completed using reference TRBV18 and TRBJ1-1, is NAGVMQNPRHLVRRRGQEARLRCSPMKGHSHVYWYRQLPEEGLKFMVYLQKENIIDESGMPKERFSAEFPKEGPSILRIQQVVRGDSAAYFCASSGTGGVTEAFFGQGTRLTVV.

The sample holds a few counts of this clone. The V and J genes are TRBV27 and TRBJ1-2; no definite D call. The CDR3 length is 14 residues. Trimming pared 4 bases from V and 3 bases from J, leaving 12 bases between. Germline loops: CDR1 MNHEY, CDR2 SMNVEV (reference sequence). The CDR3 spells CASSSQEWDYGYTF. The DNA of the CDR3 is TGTGCCAGCAGTTCCCAGGAGTGGGACTATGGCTACACCTTC.

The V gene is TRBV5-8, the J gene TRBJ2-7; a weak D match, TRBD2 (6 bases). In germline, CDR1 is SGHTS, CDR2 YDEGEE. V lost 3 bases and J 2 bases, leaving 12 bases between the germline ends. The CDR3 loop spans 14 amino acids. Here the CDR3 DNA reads TGTGCCAGCAGCTCGGGACTTAACGCCTACGAGCAGTACGTC. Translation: CASSSGLNAYEQYV.

The DNA of the CDR3 is TGTGCCAGCAGCTCCGGGACTAGCGTCCCGAGCTCCTACGAGCAGTACTTC. Amino acids: CASSSGTSVPSSYEQYF. The chain combines TRBV7-2 with TRBJ2-7, with 10 bases aligning to TRBD2. Unmatched junction bases numbered 9, after V lost 4 bases and J lost 0 bases. CDR1 and CDR2 (germline): SGHTA, FQGNSA. CDR3 length equals 17 residues.

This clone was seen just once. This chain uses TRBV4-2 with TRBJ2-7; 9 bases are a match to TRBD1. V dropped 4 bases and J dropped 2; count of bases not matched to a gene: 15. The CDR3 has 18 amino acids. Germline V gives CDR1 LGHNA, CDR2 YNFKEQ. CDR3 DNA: TGTGCCAGCAGCCCCTCCCCGGGACAGGGTTCAGCGACCTACGAGCAGTACTTC. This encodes CASSPSPGQGSATYEQYF.

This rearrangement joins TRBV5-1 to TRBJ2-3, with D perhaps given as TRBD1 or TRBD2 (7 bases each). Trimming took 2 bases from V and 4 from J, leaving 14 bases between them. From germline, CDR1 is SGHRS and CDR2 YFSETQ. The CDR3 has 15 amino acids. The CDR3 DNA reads TGCGCCAGCAGCTTAGGTGGGAGGGGGCCAGATACGCAGTATTTT. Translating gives CASSLGGRGPDTQYF. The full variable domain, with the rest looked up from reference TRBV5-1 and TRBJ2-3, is KAGVTQTPRYLIKTRGQQVTLSCSPISGHRSVSWYQQTPGQGLQFLFEYFSETQRNKGNFPGRFSGRQFSNSRSEMNVSTLELGDSALYLCASSLGGRGPDTQYFGPGTRLTVL.

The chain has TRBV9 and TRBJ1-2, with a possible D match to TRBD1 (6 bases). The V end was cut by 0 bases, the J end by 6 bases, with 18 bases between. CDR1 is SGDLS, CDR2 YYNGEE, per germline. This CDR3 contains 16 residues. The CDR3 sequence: CASSVGGDTSQHGYTF. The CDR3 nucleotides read TGTGCCAGCAGCGTAGGAGGGGACACCTCCCAACATGGCTACACCTTC. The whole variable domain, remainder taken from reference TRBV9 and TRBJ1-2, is DSGVTQTPKHLITATGQRVTLRCSPRSGDLSVYWYQQSLDQGLQFLIQYYNGEERAKGNILERFSAQQFPDLHSELNLSSLELGDSALYFCASSVGGDTSQHGYTFGSGTRLTVV.

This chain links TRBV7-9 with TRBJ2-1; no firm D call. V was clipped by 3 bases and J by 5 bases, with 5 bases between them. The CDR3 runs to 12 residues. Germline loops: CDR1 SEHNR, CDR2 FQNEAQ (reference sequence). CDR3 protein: CASSFRDNEQFF. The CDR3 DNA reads TGTGCCAGCAGCTTTCGAGACAATGAGCAGTTCTTC.

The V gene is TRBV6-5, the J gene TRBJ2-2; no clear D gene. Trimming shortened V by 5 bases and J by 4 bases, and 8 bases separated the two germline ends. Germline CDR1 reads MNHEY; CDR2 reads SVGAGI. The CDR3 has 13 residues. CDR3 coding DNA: TGTGCCAGCAGTCATCGACGCACCGGGGAGCTGTTTTTT. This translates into CASSHRRTGELFF.

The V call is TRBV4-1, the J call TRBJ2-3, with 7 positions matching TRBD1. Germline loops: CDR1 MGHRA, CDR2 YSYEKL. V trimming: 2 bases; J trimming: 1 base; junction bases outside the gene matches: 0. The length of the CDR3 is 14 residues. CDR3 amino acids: CASSQTGGTDTQYF. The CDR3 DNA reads TGCGCCAGCAGCCAAACAGGGGGCACAGATACGCAGTATTTT.

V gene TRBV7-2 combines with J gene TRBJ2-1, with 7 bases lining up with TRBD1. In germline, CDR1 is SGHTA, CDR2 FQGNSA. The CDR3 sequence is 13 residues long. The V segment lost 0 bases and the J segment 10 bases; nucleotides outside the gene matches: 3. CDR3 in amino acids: CASSLARQGEQFF. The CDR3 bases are TGTGCCAGCAGCTTAGCGCGACAGGGCGAGCAGTTCTTC.

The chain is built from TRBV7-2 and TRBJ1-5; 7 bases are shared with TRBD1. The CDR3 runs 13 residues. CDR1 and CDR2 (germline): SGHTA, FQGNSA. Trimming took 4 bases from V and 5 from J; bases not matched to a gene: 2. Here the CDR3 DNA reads TGTGCCAGCAGCTGGGACAGAGATCAGCCCCAGCATTTT. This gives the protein CASSWDRDQPQHF.

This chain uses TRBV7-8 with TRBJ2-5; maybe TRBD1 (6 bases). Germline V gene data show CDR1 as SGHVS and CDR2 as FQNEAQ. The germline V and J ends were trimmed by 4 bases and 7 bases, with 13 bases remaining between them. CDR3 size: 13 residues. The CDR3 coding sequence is TGTGCCAGCAGCTCGACAGGTGTCGTGACCCAGTACTTC. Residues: CASSSTGVVTQYF.

For the CDR3, the DNA is TGTGCCAGCAGTTCAGGCGCGTATGGCTACACCTTC. It translates to CASSSGAYGYTF. This chain uses TRBV27 with TRBJ1-2; D is unresolved. This CDR3 has 12 residues. Looked up from germline, CDR1 is MNHEY and CDR2 is SMNVEV (reference sequence). V lost 4 bases, J lost 5 bases, and 8 bases lay in between.

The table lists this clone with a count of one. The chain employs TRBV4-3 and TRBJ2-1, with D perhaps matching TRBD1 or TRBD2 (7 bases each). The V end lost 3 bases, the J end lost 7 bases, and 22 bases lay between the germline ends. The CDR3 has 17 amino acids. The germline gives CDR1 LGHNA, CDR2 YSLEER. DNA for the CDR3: TGCGCCAGCAGCCAGGGTTGGAGGGGGCTAGCGGATAATGAGCAGTTCTTC. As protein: CASSQGWRGLADNEQFF.